This TCR beta chain was retrieved from a study of molecular identifiers for immune sequencing clone quantification. Study-level information: Five portions were made in replicates from RNA of around 20,000 or 100,000 naive CD8 cells, and four underwent sequencing. Study-level results: Spiked TCR RNA from one Jurkat cell reportedly showed up when mixed among around 1 million naive cells. It was shown that clones above 20 RNA copies held over 99% of effector molecules, but under 1% in naive cells.

Sorting was used to obtain naive CD8 T cells (CD8+CD4-CCR7+CD45RA+). TCRdb redid the calling of the PCR reads with MiXCR, one entry per CDR3 protein. Here the sample spans 550,000 to 750,000 distinct CDR3 sequences, 15% to 20% being singletons. The CDR3 extends over 15 amino acids. Germline V CDR1 and CDR2: MNHEY, SVGAGI. This clonotype was seen more than once but under ten times. Its target is unknown. A much larger clone differs from this one at a single base, so this may be a read error. The receptor comes from a human donor in good health. Some libraries in this study had Jurkat cell RNA spiked in. The source material was naive CD8+ T cells from blood, with Jurkat cell RNA spiked in. Described subset: FACS-sorted CD8+CD4-CCR7+CD45RA+ naive T cells. The chain recombines TRBV6-5 with TRBJ1-1; a possible D gene is TRBD1 (5 bases). CDR3 loop: CASSHSGTSRTEAFF. The CDR3 DNA reads as TGTGCCAGCAGTCACTCGGGGACGAGCAGGACTGAAGCTTTCTTT.